Presented here are 28 T cell receptor beta chains from one specimen sequenced in a study of shared clonotypes between healthy human individuals. Clones were sequenced by immunoSEQ multiplex PCR, and TCRdb holds only the in-frame ones, with some missing. The sample carries about 490,000 clones, less than 80% recorded once. Sequencing used PBMCs. The source of these receptors is a woman in her thirties or forties in good health. Some clones in this sample may be carry-over from other donors' samples.

The gene calls are TRBV21-1 and TRBJ2-7; TRBD2 is the table's D call and was not checked against the DNA. TRBV21-1 is a documented pseudogene. The CDR3 is 19 residues long. CDR3 loop: CASSARTGTSGRGSYEQYF. CDR3 nucleotides: TGTGCCAGCAGCGCAAGGACCGGGACTAGCGGGAGAGGCTCCTACGAGCAGTACTTC.

This clone appeared once. The CDR3 region has the DNA TGCAGCGTTGGCCGGGACACCAATCAGCCCCAGCATTTT. Translating gives CSVGRDTNQPQHF. This chain joins TRBV29-1 and TRBJ1-5; TRBD1 is a possible D gene (6 bases). Germline V gives CDR1 SQVTM, CDR2 ANQGSEA. V was clipped by 4 bases and J by 3 bases, with 10 bases between them. This CDR3 contains 13 residues.

This clone was recorded a few times. The J gene is TRBJ1-5, the V gene TRBV5-8, with unresolved D. Germline V gene lookup returns CDR1 SGHTS and CDR2 YDEGEE. V lost 3 bases and J lost 10, with 20 bases in between. The CDR3 spans 15 residues. The CDR3 DNA reads as TGTGCCAGCAGCTGGGGAGTGGACCCGACGAGTCCCCAGCATTTT. Translated: CASSWGVDPTSPQHF.

The sample holds a few counts of this clone. This chain uses TRBV7-8 with TRBJ2-7; D uncertain. Trimming removed 1 base from V and 0 bases from J, with 7 bases in between. Germline V CDR1 and CDR2: SGHVS, FQNEAQ. The CDR3 totals 14 residues. CDR3 region: CASSLGWSSYEQYF. Written as DNA, the CDR3 is TGTGCCAGCAGCTTAGGGTGGTCCTCCTACGAGCAGTACTTC. The complete variable domain, with remaining parts taken from reference TRBV7-8 and TRBJ2-7, reads GAGVSQSPRYKVAKRGQDVALRCDPISGHVSLFWYQQALGQGPEFLTYFQNEAQLDKSGLPSDRFFAERPEGSVSTLKIQRTQQEDSAVYLCASSLGWSSYEQYFGPGTRLTVT.

This chain links TRBV2 with TRBJ2-7; possible D gene TRBD1, 5 bases. Trimming removed 6 bases at V and 6 bases at J, with 12 bases between. The CDR3 has 12 residues. Germline CDR1 reads SNHLY; CDR2 reads FYNNEI. CDR3 sequence: CASSSDIPEQYF. CDR3 in DNA: TGTGCCAGCAGCTCGGACATTCCCGAGCAGTACTTC.

The CDR3 region has the DNA TGCGCCAGCAGTGAGGGCAGGGGGTACTACGAGCAGTACTTC. Its translation: CASSEGRGYYEQYF. The chain has TRBV10-2 and TRBJ2-7; 7 positions agree with TRBD1. J was trimmed by 3 bases and V by 2 bases; bases with no gene match: 4. Germline-derived CDR1 and CDR2 are WSHSY and SAAADI. The CDR3 is 14 residues long.

J is TRBJ2-7 and V is TRBV7-2; tentatively, D is TRBD2 (5 bases). Trimming stripped 1 base from V and 3 bases from J, with 10 bases between. The V gene's germline CDR1 is SGHTA and CDR2 FQGNSA. This CDR3 has 14 amino acids. The CDR3 sequence is CASSLEIAGYEQYF. The CDR3 DNA reads as TGTGCCAGCAGCTTAGAAATCGCGGGCTACGAGCAGTACTTC.

The V gene is TRBV11-2, the J gene TRBJ2-5; D call uncertain. Trimming removed 6 bases from V and 1 base from J, with 15 bases in between. This CDR3 has 15 amino acids. Germline CDR1 and CDR2: SGHAT and FQNNGV. CDR3 region: CASSPVLGFQETQYF. The CDR3 nucleotides are TGTGCCAGCAGTCCCGTCCTGGGGTTCCAAGAGACCCAGTACTTC.

J is TRBJ2-2 and V is TRBV19, with TRBD2 matching over 10 bases. The CDR3 covers 16 residues. Unmatched junction bases numbered 9, after V lost 7 bases and J lost 4 bases. The germline gives CDR1 LNHDA, CDR2 SQIVND (reference sequence). CDR3 sequence (DNA): TGTGCCAGTAATCCCATAGCGGGAGGTGGCACCGGGGAGCTGTTTTTT. It is translated as CASNPIAGGGTGELFF.

The genes are TRBV4-2 and TRBJ2-3; D is undetermined. CDR3 size: 15 residues. CDR1 LGHNA and CDR2 YNFKEQ come from the germline V gene. V shed 1 base and J shed 0 bases, with 8 bases lying between them. This CDR3 reads CASSQAGSSTDTQYF. CDR3 nucleotides: TGTGCCAGCAGCCAAGCCGGATCTAGCACAGATACGCAGTATTTT.

This clone was observed once. The CDR3 DNA reads TGTGCCAGCAGCCCCGGGGTGGAAGGTGGCTACACCTTC. Translated: CASSPGVEGGYTF. The chain couples TRBV5-4 to TRBJ1-2; D not resolved. Trimming stripped 4 bases from V and 7 bases from J, with 14 bases between. CDR3 length equals 13 residues. CDR1 SGHNT and CDR2 YYREEE come from the germline V gene (reference sequence).

The table lists this clone with a few counts. The genes are TRBV9 and TRBJ2-3; D is possibly TRBD2 (5 bases). CDR1 and CDR2 from the germline V gene are SGDLS and YYNGEE. Trimming pared 4 bases from V and 6 bases from J, leaving 15 bases between. The CDR3 is 14 amino acids. DNA for the CDR3: TGTGCCAGCAGCCTCGAGGGTGGGTTGGATACGCAGTATTTT. It encodes CASSLEGGLDTQYF. The full variable domain, completed using reference TRBV9 and TRBJ2-3, is DSGVTQTPKHLITATGQRVTLRCSPRSGDLSVYWYQQSLDQGLQFLIQYYNGEERAKGNILERFSAQQFPDLHSELNLSSLELGDSALYFCASSLEGGLDTQYFGPGTRLTVL.

The gene calls are TRBV21-1 and TRBJ2-1; the tabulated D call, TRBD2, remains unverified against the DNA. TRBV21-1 is an annotated pseudogene. The CDR3 sequence is 15 residues long. In DNA, the CDR3 is TGTGCCAGCAGCAAGCGCCCGAGCTCCTACAATGAGCAGTTCTTC. Its protein product is CASSKRPSSYNEQFF.

This chain joins TRBV11-1 and TRBJ2-1; TRBD2 agrees at 7 bases. After removal of 4 bases from V and 6 bases from J, the junction contained 6 bases not matched to a gene. The CDR3 is 14 amino acids. The germline V gene encodes CDR1 SGHAT and CDR2 FQDESV (reference sequence). As DNA, the CDR3 is TGTGCCAGCAGCTACCTAAGGACTAGCAATGAGCAGTTCTTC. Translation: CASSYLRTSNEQFF.

This clone was seen ten or more times. The rearrangement joins TRBV19 to TRBJ2-1; unclear D gene. V was pared by 4 bases and J by 5 bases, with 3 bases between. The CDR3 contains 11 residues. Germline CDR1 is LNHDA and CDR2 is SQIVND (reference sequence). The CDR3 nucleotides read TGTGCCAGTAGTAACCACAATGAGCAGTTCTTC. Its protein is CASSNHNEQFF.

This chain uses TRBV11-3 with TRBJ2-3; 8 positions agree with TRBD1. After removal of 5 bases from V and 3 bases from J, the junction contained 10 bases not matched to a gene. There are 16 residues in the CDR3. The germline gives CDR1 SGHNT, CDR2 YENEEA. The CDR3 DNA sequence: TGTGCCAGCAGCCTCCGGACAGGGTCAGGAACAGATACGCAGTATTTT. Translated: CASSLRTGSGTDTQYF. The variable domain in full, completed from reference TRBV11-3 and TRBJ2-3, reads EAGVVQSPRYKIIEKKQPVAFWCNPISGHNTLYWYLQNLGQGPELLIRYENEEAVDDSQLPKDRFSAERLKGVDSTLKIQPAELGDSAVYLCASSLRTGSGTDTQYFGPGTRLTVL.

The CDR3 region has the DNA TGTGCCAGCAGCCCGATCTCGGGACAGGGGTTTGGGGCCAACGTCCTGACTTTC. It codes for CASSPISGQGFGANVLTF. This rearrangement joins TRBV7-9 to TRBJ2-6, with TRBD1 matching 10 bases. With 5 bases clipped from V and 3 bases from J, the junction kept 10 bases outside the gene matches. The CDR3 length is 18 residues. Per the germline V gene, CDR1 is SEHNR and CDR2 is FQNEAQ (reference sequence). Complete variable domain (other parts from reference TRBV7-9 and TRBJ2-6): DTGVSQNPRHKITKRGQNVTFRCDPISEHNRLYWYRQTLGQGPEFLTYFQNEAQLEKSRLLSDRFSAERPKGSFSTLEIQRTEQGDSAMYLCASSPISGQGFGANVLTFGAGSRLTVL.

The J gene is TRBJ2-4, the V gene TRBV7-2; TRBD2 aligns across 8 bases. After removal of 0 bases from V and 9 bases from J, the junction contained 4 bases not matched to a gene. This CDR3 is 14 amino acids long. CDR1 and CDR2 from the germline V gene are SGHTA and FQGNSA. CDR3 in DNA: TGTGCCAGCAGCTTAGCCGGGACTAGTCCCATTCAGTACTTC. As protein: CASSLAGTSPIQYF.

A word on this clone: This clone may be a read error of a much larger clone one base away. The chain joins TRBV5-1 to TRBJ2-7; the match to TRBD2 covers 12 bases. Trimming cost V 4 bases and J 3 bases; bases outside gene matches: 2. The CDR3 sequence is 14 residues long. CDR1 is SGHRS and CDR2 is YFSETQ in the germline V gene. The DNA of the CDR3 is TGCGCCAGCAGCCCGACTAGCGGGAGCTACGAGCAGTACTTC. As protein: CASSPTSGSYEQYF.

The genes are TRBV2 and TRBJ1-3; D is undetermined. The V end lost 6 bases, the J end lost 8 bases, and 14 bases lay between the germline ends. The CDR3 length is 13 residues. Germline CDR1 reads SNHLY; CDR2 reads FYNNEI. CDR3 protein: CASSGPGADTIYF. The CDR3 DNA is TGTGCCAGCAGCGGGCCGGGTGCGGACACCATATATTTT.

This chain connects TRBV10-2 to TRBJ2-2; possible D gene TRBD1, 5 bases. Germline loops: CDR1 WSHSY, CDR2 SAAADI. V was trimmed by 4 bases and J by 4 bases, leaving 7 bases between them. This CDR3 comprises 13 residues. CDR3 nucleotides: TGCGCCAGCAGTGTCGACAGCACCGGGGAGCTGTTTTTT. It translates to CASSVDSTGELFF.

The rearrangement links TRBV6-1 to TRBJ2-1, with 7 bases identical to TRBD2. CDR3 size: 14 residues. V shed 7 bases, J shed 7 bases, and the junction held 10 bases outside the gene matches. The germline V gene encodes CDR1 MNHNS and CDR2 SASEGT. The CDR3 region has the DNA TGTGCCAGCACCTCTAGCGGCCGGGGTAATGAGCAGTTCTTC. Encoded protein: CASTSSGRGNEQFF.

The V gene is TRBV5-1, the J gene TRBJ2-1, with D possibly TRBD1 on 6 matching bases. The germline V gene has CDR1 SGHRS and CDR2 YFSETQ. The V and J ends lost 3 bases and 0 bases respectively, with 13 bases between them. The CDR3 covers 16 residues. CDR3 amino acids: CASSSPTGSSYNEQFF. The CDR3 region has the DNA TGCGCCAGCAGCTCTCCGACAGGAAGCTCCTACAATGAGCAGTTCTTC.

This chain connects TRBV5-1 to TRBJ2-2; possible D gene TRBD2, 6 bases. CDR1 is SGHRS and CDR2 is YFSETQ in the germline V gene. This CDR3 spans 15 amino acids. V dropped 4 bases and J dropped 1 base, with 11 bases sitting between them. Here the CDR3 reads CASSDAGRNTGELFF. CDR3 nucleotides: TGCGCCAGCAGCGACGCGGGGCGGAACACCGGGGAGCTGTTTTTT.

This clone occurred many times. The chain carries TRBV30 and TRBJ1-2; D gene ambiguous. Germline loops: CDR1 GTSNPN, CDR2 SVGIG (reference sequence). This CDR3 region has 13 residues. Trimming left V 0 bases short and J 4 bases short, with 9 bases between. CDR3: CAWSVHRTYGYTF. CDR3 sequence (DNA): TGTGCCTGGAGTGTTCACAGAACCTATGGCTACACCTTC.

The chain combines TRBV11-1 with TRBJ2-7; the D gene is possibly TRBD2 (6 bases). Trimming removed 2 bases from V and 5 bases from J, with 13 bases in between. The CDR3 runs to 14 residues. CDR1 and CDR2 (germline): SGHAT, FQDESV (reference sequence). This CDR3 is CASSLRQGGHEQYF. As DNA, the CDR3 is TGTGCCAGCAGCTTACGTCAGGGAGGTCACGAGCAGTACTTC.

The chain recombines TRBV19 with TRBJ2-7, with 9 bases aligning to TRBD1. Germline values: CDR1 LNHDA, CDR2 SQIVND (reference sequence). J was trimmed by 0 bases and V by 5 bases; bases with no gene match: 5. CDR3 length: 15 residues. For the CDR3, the DNA is TGTGCCAGTAGTGCGGGACAGGGAACCTCCTACGAGCAGTACTTC. This gives the protein CASSAGQGTSYEQYF.

The rearrangement joins TRBV29-1 to TRBJ2-7; 9 bases are a match to TRBD2. Germline lookup yields CDR1 SQVTM and CDR2 ANQGSEA. The J segment lost 5 bases and the V segment lost 4 bases, leaving 9 bases of the junction unmatched. This CDR3 is built from 14 residues. The CDR3: CSVGLGLATDEQYF. DNA for the CDR3: TGCAGCGTTGGACTGGGACTAGCTACGGACGAGCAGTACTTC.